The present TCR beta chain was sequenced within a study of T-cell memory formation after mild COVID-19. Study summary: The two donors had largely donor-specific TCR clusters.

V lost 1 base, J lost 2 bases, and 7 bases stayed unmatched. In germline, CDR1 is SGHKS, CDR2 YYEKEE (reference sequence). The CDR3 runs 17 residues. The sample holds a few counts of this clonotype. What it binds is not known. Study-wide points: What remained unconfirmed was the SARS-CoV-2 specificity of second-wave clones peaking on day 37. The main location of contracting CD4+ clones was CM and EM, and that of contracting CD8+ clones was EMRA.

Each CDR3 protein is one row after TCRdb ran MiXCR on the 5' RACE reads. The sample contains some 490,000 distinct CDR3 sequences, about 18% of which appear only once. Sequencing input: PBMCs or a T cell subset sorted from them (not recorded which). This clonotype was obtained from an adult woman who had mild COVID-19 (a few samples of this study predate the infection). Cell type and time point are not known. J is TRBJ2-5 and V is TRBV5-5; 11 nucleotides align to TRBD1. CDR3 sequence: CASSLNWDRGNQETQYF. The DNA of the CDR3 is TGTGCCAGCAGCTTGAATTGGGACAGGGGGAATCAAGAGACCCAGTACTTC.